These 10 T cell receptor beta chains were sequenced from one sample in a study of T-cell memory formation after mild COVID-19. TCRdb reprocessed the 5' RACE reads via MiXCR and lists one record per CDR3 protein. The table includes hundreds of thousands of distinct CDR3 sequences, roughly 17% detected once. Sequenced sample: PBMCs or a T cell subset sorted from them (not recorded which). These receptors were collected from an adult woman who had mild COVID-19 (a few samples of this study predate the infection). Cell type and time point are not known.

The J gene is TRBJ2-5, the V gene TRBV9; TRBD2 matches at 15 bases. Germline CDR1 is SGDLS and CDR2 is YYNGEE. The trim removed 3 bases at V and 2 bases at J, leaving 2 bases unmatched. The CDR3 is 16 residues long. The CDR3 DNA sequence: TGTGCCAGCAGCGGAGGACTAGCGGGAGGGCAAGAGACCCAGTACTTC. This translates into CASSGGLAGGQETQYF.

This clonotype showed up just a few times. V usage is TRBV29-1 and J usage is TRBJ2-5; D remains ambiguous. Germline values: CDR1 SQVTM, CDR2 ANQGSEA. Trimming left V 4 bases short and J 4 bases short, with 13 bases between. This CDR3 has 13 amino acids. The CDR3 loop is CSVVKQLGETQYF. CDR3 DNA sequence: TGCAGCGTTGTAAAACAGTTAGGAGAGACCCAGTACTTC.

This clonotype appeared a few times. The rearrangement links TRBV4-1 to TRBJ2-2, with a weak D call TRBD1 (6 bases). Germline V gives CDR1 MGHRA, CDR2 YSYEKL. This CDR3 is 15 amino acids long. The germline V and J ends were trimmed by 5 bases and 0 bases, with 10 bases remaining between them. CDR3 sequence: CASSRQVANTGELFF. DNA of the CDR3: TGCGCCAGCAGCAGACAGGTCGCGAACACCGGGGAGCTGTTTTTT.

This clonotype came up many times. The chain joins TRBV6-6 to TRBJ2-1; 8 nucleotides align to TRBD1. Per the germline V gene, CDR1 is MNHNY and CDR2 is SVGAGI (reference sequence). This CDR3 has 15 amino acids. V gave up 4 bases and J gave up 0 bases; unmatched junction bases: 2. The CDR3 DNA follows: TGTGCCAGCAGTTTTACAGGGGGCTCCTACAATGAGCAGTTCTTC. Translating it yields CASSFTGGSYNEQFF.

A few counts support this clonotype. The V and J genes are TRBV20-1 and TRBJ2-1, with no clear D. Per the germline V gene, CDR1 is DFQATT and CDR2 is SNEGSKA (reference sequence). This CDR3 region has 17 residues. V lost 3 bases, J lost 0 bases, and 18 bases lay in between. The CDR3: CSASRPLVRSSYNEQFF. The CDR3 bases are TGCAGTGCTAGTAGACCATTAGTTCGAAGCTCCTACAATGAGCAGTTCTTC.

This clonotype was seen only a few times. The V gene is TRBV7-3, the J gene TRBJ2-1, with a possible D match to TRBD2 (6 bases). Germline-derived CDR1 and CDR2 are SGHTA and FQGTGA. The CDR3 length is 16 residues. Trimming shortened V by 5 bases and J by 1 base, and 15 bases separated the two germline ends. CDR3 bases: TGTGCCAGCAGCCCTTCTCTAGCGAGTTCCTACAATGAGCAGTTCTTC. This sequence encodes CASSPSLASSYNEQFF.

In this sample, this clonotype turned up a few times. The V call is TRBV6-6, the J call TRBJ2-1, with 10 bases fitting TRBD2. The CDR3 extends over 17 amino acids. V was pared by 6 bases and J by 0 bases, with 8 bases of the junction left unmatched. CDR1 and CDR2 from the germline V gene are MNHNY and SVGAGI (reference sequence). CDR3 nucleotide sequence: TGTGCCAGCAGCCTCAGAGGACTAGCGGACTCCTACAATGAGCAGTTCTTC. It codes for CASSLRGLADSYNEQFF.

This clonotype was observed a few times. The chain couples TRBV15 to TRBJ2-6, with TRBD1 identical over 10 bases. Germline values: CDR1 LNHNV, CDR2 YYDKDF (reference sequence). The CDR3 runs 19 residues. V gave up 0 bases and J gave up 4 bases; unmatched junction bases: 9. The CDR3 here is CATSRDRGTGALGANVLTF. The CDR3 nucleotides read TGTGCCACCAGCAGAGATAGAGGGACAGGGGCTCTCGGGGCCAACGTCCTGACTTTC.

This clonotype was counted ten times or more. This sequence joins TRBV5-1 and TRBJ2-1, with TRBD2 identical over 8 bases. The CDR3 is 18 residues long. V dropped 1 base and J dropped 0; count of bases not matched to a gene: 9. The germline CDR1 and CDR2 sequences are SGHRS and YFSETQ. This CDR3 is CASSLIVLSGNSYNEQFF. Here the CDR3 DNA reads TGCGCCAGCAGCTTGATTGTTCTTAGCGGGAACTCCTACAATGAGCAGTTCTTC.

This chain links TRBV12-3 or TRBV12-4 with TRBJ1-4; 8 bases are a match to TRBD1. V was pared by 3 bases and J by 10 bases, with 7 bases of the junction left unmatched. CDR3 length equals 14 residues. This CDR3 reads CASSLDREGRKLFF. Written as DNA, the CDR3 is TGTGCCAGCAGTTTGGACAGGGAAGGCAGAAAACTGTTTTTT.